A selection of T cell receptor beta chains follows, all from one sample in a study of shared clonotypes between healthy human individuals. The protocol was immunoSEQ multiplex PCR, while the TCRdb copy is restricted to in-frame clones and leaves out a portion. Found here are approximately 720,000 clones, about 90% of them singletons; the top ten hold 24%. Sample: naive CD8+ T cells sorted from blood. The receptors derive from a man aged 30-40 years in good health. The conserved cysteine and the conserved F or W are not part of the CDR3 here.

v_gene	j_gene	CDR3aa
TRBV4-1	TRBJ2-6	ASSQEGGPATGANVLT
TRBV27	TRBJ2-7	ASSPLAGTSIYEQY
TRBV9	TRBJ1-1	ASSPEGQLLMNTEAF
TRBV15	TRBJ2-1	ATSVDELAGAYNEQF
TRBV27	TRBJ2-7	ASSYKSGEQY
TRBV9	TRBJ2-7	ASSPRDTDYEQY
TRBV4-1	TRBJ2-7	ASSQEIVGRSSYEQY
TRBV9	TRBJ2-2	AVRDRDTGELF
TRBV19	TRBJ2-1	ASSIDAANEQF
TRBV4-3	TRBJ2-7	ASSQGSPRTSGSYEQY
TRBV9	TRBJ2-1	ASSSGREQF
TRBV4-1	TRBJ2-7	ASSHLLAGSYEQY
TRBV7-6	TRBJ2-1	ASSSAGTSGFNEQF